This T cell receptor beta chain appears in the sequencing data of a study of blood T cell dynamics during melanoma immunotherapy. Trimming cost V 3 bases and J 7 bases, with 13 bases left between them. CDR3 size: 13 residues. Germline CDR1 reads SGDLS; CDR2 reads YYNGEE. The time point is: week 3, after first cycle of checkpoint inhibitor. Clones were sequenced by immunoSEQ multiplex PCR, and TCRdb holds only the in-frame ones, with some missing. The sample includes 15,000 or so clones, approximately 94% of them seen just once. This clonotype was sampled from a human donor with melanoma. The material was effector memory CD8+ T cells from blood, obtained from a patient treated with checkpoint blockade. The J gene is TRBJ1-1, the V gene TRBV9; a possible D gene is TRBD1 (5 bases). The DNA for the CDR3 is TGTGCCAGCAGCGCCCAGGGTCAGAGTGAAGCTTTCTTT. It is translated as CASSAQGQSEAFF.